This entry features one TCR beta chain sequence. As yet, its antigen is unknown. Amplification yielded TCR beta CDR3 regions, with RNA transcripts as the source. The TCR CDR3 was amplified in a first-round RT-PCR using the HTBI primer set. TCRdb re-analysed the multiplex PCR reads in MiXCR, keeping a single row per CDR3 protein. The table lists 620,000 or so distinct CDR3 sequences, approximately 14% of them singletons. The germline V gene has CDR1 SGHVS and CDR2 FNYEAQ. This CDR3 is 17 amino acids long. V was pared by 0 bases and J by 7 bases, with 9 bases of the junction left unmatched. This sample was taken from a study of T cells in Graves' hyperthyroidism and ophthalmopathy. Study conclusions and caveats: The model's output predicted ophthalmopathy at a median of roughly 6 months prior to onset.

Input material: blood. This receptor was taken from a woman in her forties or fifties with Graves' ophthalmopathy. The chain combines TRBV7-6 with TRBJ2-2; 9 bases are a match to TRBD1. The CDR3 DNA is TGTGCCAGCAGCTTAGCCGGACAGGGGTGGTTCAGCGGGGAGCTGTTTTTT. This gives the protein CASSLAGQGWFSGELFF.